The 25 T cell receptor beta chains presented below share a single source sample, sequenced in a study of T cell repertoires in cytomegalovirus infection (dated by TCRdb to about 2019). The sample's treatment or condition label, decoded: in vitro stimulation with specific CMV peptide epitopes to enrich CMV-specific T cells. These reads were obtained on an Illumina HiSeq 1500. TCRdb took the public reads, trimmed them with fastp at Q25, ran MiXCR for clone calling and kept in-frame beta chains. Every CDR3 protein is listed once, alongside the most common genes and DNA of its rows. Within this sample are roughly 990,000 distinct CDR3 sequences, with less than 40% of them counted one time only. The ten largest clones take up 11% to 15% of the sample. Their specific antigens are unknown. The material was cultured CD8+ T cells from PBMCs, obtained from culture after CMV antigen stimulation. All receptors derive from a human donor in good health (CMV status not recorded). Some clones in this sample may be carry-over from other donors' samples.

This clonotype was counted at least ten times. The chain carries TRBV9 and TRBJ2-2, with 8 nucleotides matching TRBD2. J lost 5 bases, V lost 4 bases, and 10 bases had no gene match. In germline, CDR1 is SGDLS, CDR2 YYNGEE. The CDR3 consists of 16 residues. The CDR3 DNA sequence: TGTGCCAGCAGCCGAAGCGGGGGAATAGAGACCGGGGAGCTGTTTTTT. Its translation: CASSRSGGIETGELFF.

J is TRBJ2-1 and V is TRBV12-3 or TRBV12-4; D is ambiguous. With 3 bases removed from V and 2 bases from J, the gap between germline ends came to 11 bases. The CDR3 totals 15 residues. The CDR3 nucleotides are TGTGCCAGCAGTTTGAGGCAGTTGGCCTACAATGAGCAGTTCTTC. Its protein is CASSLRQLAYNEQFF.

CDR3 sequence (DNA): TGTGCCACCAGGGGGGGACTAGCCAAAAACATTCAGTACTTC. It is translated as CATRGGLAKNIQYF. The genes are TRBV6-5 and TRBJ2-4, with D possibly being TRBD1 or TRBD2 (7 bases each). Germline-derived CDR1 and CDR2 are MNHEY and SVGAGI. This CDR3 spans 14 amino acids. The V end lost 10 bases, the J end lost 0 bases, and 13 bases lay between the germline ends.

The chain recombines TRBV4-3 with TRBJ2-5; the D is unclear. V was cut by 0 bases and J by 5 bases, with 13 bases left in between. From germline, CDR1 is LGHNA and CDR2 YSLEER. There are 15 residues in the CDR3. The CDR3 sequence is CASSQDDSRHETQYF. For the CDR3, the DNA is TGCGCCAGCAGCCAAGATGACTCCAGGCATGAGACCCAGTACTTC.

This clonotype was counted at least ten times. J is TRBJ1-1 and V is TRBV7-2; D possibly corresponds to TRBD1 (6 bases). V shed 3 bases and J shed 8 bases, with 10 bases lying between them. The CDR3 extends over 12 amino acids. Germline CDR1 and CDR2: SGHTA and FQGNSA. The CDR3 protein is CASSLATGEAFF. In nucleotides, the CDR3 is TGTGCCAGCAGCTTGGCTACAGGGGAAGCTTTCTTT.

The rearrangement links TRBV27 to TRBJ2-3; 9 bases map to TRBD2. The J segment lost 2 bases and the V segment lost 5 bases, leaving 11 bases of the junction unmatched. This CDR3 spans 17 amino acids. The germline V gene has CDR1 MNHEY and CDR2 SMNVEV (reference sequence). The CDR3 protein is CASSPLGSGSLTDTQYF. The CDR3 nucleotides read TGTGCCAGCAGTCCCTTGGGTAGCGGGAGCCTCACAGATACGCAGTATTTT.

This clonotype was seen many times. This chain uses TRBV24-1 with TRBJ2-5, with TRBD1 matching over 8 bases. The trim removed 7 bases at V and 5 bases at J, leaving 14 bases unmatched. Germline CDR1 and CDR2: KGHDR and SFDVKD. This CDR3 has 16 residues. CDR3 region: CATSAGQGGYVETQYF. The CDR3 nucleotides read TGTGCCACCAGCGCCGGACAGGGTGGTTATGTGGAGACCCAGTACTTC.

The chain is built from TRBV6-5 and TRBJ2-7; D gene ambiguous. Trimming pared 8 bases from V and 2 bases from J, leaving 10 bases between. Looked up from germline, CDR1 is MNHEY and CDR2 is SVGAGI. The CDR3 is 12 amino acids. This CDR3 reads CASARSPYEQYF. The CDR3 DNA reads TGTGCCAGCGCCAGGTCTCCCTACGAGCAGTACTTC.

Only a few counts were recorded for this clonotype. The gene calls are TRBV28 and TRBJ2-7; D tentatively fits TRBD1 or TRBD2 (5 bases each). V lost 5 bases, J lost 2 bases, and 16 bases lay in between. The germline gives CDR1 MDHEN, CDR2 SYDVKM. The length of the CDR3 is 15 residues. The CDR3 protein is CASSTGTAPTYEQYV. CDR3 in DNA: TGTGCCAGCAGTACCGGGACGGCCCCGACCTACGAGCAGTACGTC.

This clonotype has just a few counts. The chain links TRBV7-6 to TRBJ2-5; tentative D call: TRBD2 (6 bases). Germline assignment: CDR1 SGHVS and CDR2 FNYEAQ. V was clipped by 6 bases and J by 6 bases, with 14 bases between them. The CDR3 spans 13 residues. The CDR3 sequence is CASSSSVAQTQYF. In nucleotides, the CDR3 is TGTGCCAGCAGTTCTAGCGTGGCACAGACCCAGTACTTC.

The chain has TRBV19 and TRBJ2-1; maybe TRBD1 (5 bases). This CDR3 spans 13 amino acids. CDR1 is LNHDA and CDR2 is SQIVND in the germline V gene (reference sequence). Trimming shortened V by 4 bases and J by 5 bases, and 9 bases separated the two germline ends. The CDR3 sequence is CASSKTANNEQFF. DNA for the CDR3: TGTGCCAGTAGTAAGACAGCCAACAATGAGCAGTTCTTC.

The chain is built from TRBV6-1 and TRBJ2-3, with D unclear. Germline CDR1 reads MNHNS; CDR2 reads SASEGT. The CDR3 covers 14 residues. Trimming cost V 3 bases and J 0 bases, with 7 bases left between them. DNA of the CDR3: TGTGCCAGCAGTGACCCAGATAGCACAGATACGCAGTATTTT. Translating gives CASSDPDSTDTQYF.

V and J are TRBV5-6 and TRBJ2-4; 7 positions match TRBD2. J lost 8 bases, V lost 3 bases, and 8 bases had no gene match. The CDR3 has 14 residues. Germline V lookup: CDR1 SGHDT, CDR2 YYEEEE. CDR3 bases: TGTGCCAGCAGCTCGGGGGAGGGGTGGCACATTCAGTACTTC. Translating it yields CASSSGEGWHIQYF.

This clonotype was found a few times. The chain links TRBV7-9 to TRBJ2-7; perhaps TRBD1 as D (6 bases). Trimming cost V 10 bases and J 5 bases, with 12 bases left between them. Germline loops: CDR1 SEHNR, CDR2 FQNEAQ (reference sequence). The CDR3 is made up of 11 amino acids. In DNA form, the CDR3 reads TGTGCCACCAACAGGGACCACGAGCAGTACTTC. This codes for CATNRDHEQYF.

This clonotype appeared once. The chain recombines TRBV10-2 with TRBJ2-7, with D possibly being TRBD1 or TRBD2 (5 bases each). Germline CDR1 and CDR2: WSHSY and SAAADI. The CDR3 has 14 amino acids. Trimming took 4 bases from V and 2 from J, leaving 12 bases between them. The CDR3 sequence is CASSAFRETYEQYF. DNA for the CDR3: TGCGCCAGCAGTGCTTTCAGGGAGACCTACGAGCAGTACTTC.

This clonotype was seen repeatedly, ten times or more. The V call is TRBV11-1, the J call TRBJ1-2; 9 bases are a match to TRBD1. Germline lookup yields CDR1 SGHAT and CDR2 FQDESV (reference sequence). This CDR3 comprises 15 residues. The V gene end was trimmed by 5 bases and the J gene end by 3 bases; junction bases not matched to a gene: 7. The CDR3 protein is CASSPWTGADYGYTF. The CDR3 nucleotides are TGTGCCAGCAGCCCCTGGACAGGGGCGGACTATGGCTACACCTTC.

The chain carries TRBV6-6 and TRBJ1-2, with 8 bases that match TRBD1. The CDR3 consists of 14 residues. CDR1 and CDR2 (germline): MNHNY, SVGAGI (reference sequence). The junction had 10 bases not matched to a gene; V was cut back by 5 bases and J by 8 bases. The CDR3 reads CASSPRQGSWGYTF. The CDR3, as DNA: TGTGCCAGCAGTCCCAGACAGGGGTCTTGGGGCTACACCTTC.

DNA for the CDR3: TGTGCCAGCACCTTTGTTGGGACACCCAACTATGGCTACACCTTC. This translates into CASTFVGTPNYGYTF. The chain is built from TRBV27 and TRBJ1-2; tentative D call: TRBD1 (6 bases). Germline CDR1 is MNHEY and CDR2 is SMNVEV (reference sequence). Deletions cut 7 bases from V and 2 bases from J, with 17 bases between. This CDR3 region has 15 residues.

The genes are TRBV20-1 and TRBJ2-1, with TRBD2 matching 9 bases. V lost 7 bases and J lost 5; bases outside the gene matches: 6. This CDR3 is 13 amino acids long. Germline assignment: CDR1 DFQATT and CDR2 SNEGSKA (reference sequence). The CDR3 DNA sequence: TGCAGTGTCAGACTAGCGGAACACAATGAGCAGTTCTTC. Translating gives CSVRLAEHNEQFF.

The gene calls are TRBV7-6 and TRBJ1-2; D is possibly TRBD1 (5 bases). This CDR3 is 17 amino acids long. Trimming removed 5 bases from V and 8 bases from J, with 27 bases in between. Germline CDR1 and CDR2: SGHVS and FNYEAQ. For the CDR3, the DNA is TGTGCCAGCAGCCGAACCCCCCAGGGAGGACCCACGGGGGGCTACACCTTC. This codes for CASSRTPQGGPTGGYTF.

This sequence joins TRBV28 and TRBJ2-1; 7 nucleotides agree with TRBD1. The length of the CDR3 is 15 residues. J gave up 8 bases and V 5 bases, and 12 bases lay outside the gene matches. CDR1 is MDHEN and CDR2 is SYDVKM in the germline V gene. The CDR3 loop is CASSTLRQGKYEQFF. The CDR3 coding sequence is TGTGCCAGCAGTACCCTTAGACAGGGAAAGTATGAGCAGTTCTTC.

The gene calls are TRBV11-2 and TRBJ1-6; D call uncertain. The CDR3 length is 11 residues. Germline CDR1 SGHAT, CDR2 FQNNGV. Between the trimmed V and J ends, which lost 2 bases and 13 bases, there was a span of 6 bases. CDR3 DNA sequence: TGTGCCAGCAGCTTAACCACTCCCCTCCACTTT. It specifies CASSLTTPLHF.

In its sample, this clonotype was seen many times. This chain uses TRBV6-1 with TRBJ2-5; D not certain. CDR3 size: 13 residues. Between the trimmed V and J ends, which lost 5 bases and 6 bases, there was a span of 13 bases. Per the germline V gene, CDR1 is MNHNS and CDR2 is SASEGT. The CDR3 reads CASSSPTEKTQYF. CDR3 sequence (DNA): TGTGCCAGCAGTTCCCCAACCGAGAAGACCCAGTACTTC.

V and J are TRBV10-3 and TRBJ1-2; TRBD1 aligns across 8 bases. The CDR3 is 15 residues long. V lost 3 bases, J lost 3 bases, and 6 bases stayed unmatched. Germline values: CDR1 ENHRY, CDR2 SYGVKD. DNA of the CDR3: TGTGCCATCAGTGATGAGACAGGGGAATACTATGGCTACACCTTC. Amino acids: CAISDETGEYYGYTF.

Note on this clonotype: Just one base apart from a much larger clone, this may be a read error. The chain employs TRBV7-6 and TRBJ2-5, with D tentatively TRBD2 (6 bases). The CDR3 is made up of 17 amino acids. Germline CDR1 is SGHVS and CDR2 is FNYEAQ. With 2 bases removed from V and 1 base from J, the gap between germline ends came to 17 bases. Here the CDR3 reads CASSLPLLGTAQETQYF. CDR3 in DNA: TGTGCCAGCAGCTTACCCCTGCTTGGGACTGCCCAAGAGACCCAGTACTTC.